This T cell receptor (beta chain) was found in a study of T cell responses to AZD1222 COVID-19 vaccine. The data were produced by immunoSEQ multiplex PCR, yet TCRdb's version contains in-frame clones alone and is incomplete. The sample yields some 50,000 clones, approximately 84% seen once. This clone was detected only once. The CDR3 has 15 amino acids. Trimming removed 0 bases from V and 7 bases from J, with 19 bases in between. Germline lookup yields CDR1 SQVTM and CDR2 ANQGSEA. The chain is built from TRBV29-1 and TRBJ2-7; a weak D match, TRBD1 (6 bases). The sequence was obtained from an adult in good health. The sample consisted of peripheral blood, taken on day 0 of AZD1222 vaccination. In DNA, the CDR3 is TGCAGCGTTGAAGATTATGGGCAGGGGCGTGGGGAGCAGTACTTC. Its protein is CSVEDYGQGRGEQYF.